The T cell receptor beta chain described here comes from a study of T cell changes during pregnancy in multiple sclerosis. Produced via immunoSEQ multiplex PCR; TCRdb's table is partial and in-frame only. Here the sample spans 65,000 to 85,000 clones, approximately 87% being singletons. The TCR comes from a female donor in good health, enrolled as a control in a pregnancy study. The specimen was peripheral blood, collected after pregnancy.

The CDR3 DNA sequence: TGCGCCAGCAGCCCGGTACAGGCGTCATACAATGAGCAGTTCTTC. Amino acids: CASSPVQASYNEQFF. V is TRBV5-1 and J is TRBJ2-1, with a tentative D call TRBD1 (5 bases). Trimming shortened V by 4 bases and J by 4 bases, and 15 bases separated the two germline ends. CDR1 SGHRS and CDR2 YFSETQ come from the germline V gene. The CDR3 spans 15 residues.